The rows below give T cell receptor beta chains drawn from one sample of a study of T cell responses to AZD1222 COVID-19 vaccine. Profiling relied on immunoSEQ multiplex PCR, and the TCRdb table lists in-frame clones only, not all of them. This sample has about 150,000 clones, with about 90% found just once. The material was peripheral blood, obtained 28 days after the second AZD1222 dose. These receptors were collected from an adult who received the AZD1222 COVID-19 vaccine. Both conserved end residues are part of each CDR3. A D gene is named only where the DNA matches it firmly. A clone size is listed for some rows: how often the clone was seen (once, few, many), or a class if it is expanded.

J | size | V | D | CDR3 | DNA
TRBJ2-3 | NA | TRBV2 | NA | CASSEGGRYTDTQYF | TGTGCCAGCAGTGAAGGGGGCCGGTACACAGATACGCAGTATTTT
TRBJ1-3 | NA | TRBV27 | NA | CASSLRSSGNTIYF | TGTGCCAGCAGTTTAAGAAGTTCTGGAAACACCATATATTTT
TRBJ2-1 | once | TRBV5-4 | NA | CASSFLGGNNNEQFF | TGTGCCAGCAGCTTTTTAGGCGGGAATAACAATGAGCAGTTCTTC
TRBJ2-1 | NA | TRBV10-3 | TRBD1 | CAISETGGPGIF | TGTGCCATCAGTGAGACAGGGGGCCCGGGGATCTTC
TRBJ2-7 | NA | TRBV5-6 | NA | CASSRTQTSYEQYF | TGTGCCAGCAGCCGGACACAGACATCCTACGAGCAGTACTTC
TRBJ1-1 | NA | TRBV30 | NA | CAWSAGREAFF | TGTGCCTGGAGTGCCGGGCGTGAAGCTTTCTTT
TRBJ1-5 | NA | TRBV19 | NA | CASSMGASQPQHF | TGTGCCAGTAGTATGGGAGCAAGTCAGCCCCAGCATTTT
TRBJ1-2 | NA | TRBV7-9 | TRBD1 | CASSSRGIDGYTF | TGTGCCAGCAGCTCCAGGGGGATTGATGGCTACACCTTC
TRBJ1-5 | NA | TRBV7-8 | NA | CASSRKKGQTTNQPQHF | TGTGCCAGCAGTAGGAAGAAAGGTCAAACGACCAATCAGCCCCAGCATTTT
TRBJ1-5 | NA | TRBV28 | TRBD1 | CASMGQAARQPQHF | TGTGCCAGTATGGGACAGGCCGCCCGCCAGCCCCAGCATTTT
TRBJ2-5 | NA | TRBV7-3 | TRBD2 | CASSFSGSETQYF | TGTGCCAGCAGTTTTAGCGGGAGTGAGACCCAGTACTTC
TRBJ2-7 | once | TRBV2 | NA | CASSDAGWNEQYF | TGTGCCAGCAGTGATGCGGGGTGGAACGAGCAGTACTTC
TRBJ2-7 | once | TRBV7-9 | NA | CASSHPYEQYF | TGTGCCAGCAGCCACCCTTACGAGCAGTACTTC
TRBJ1-1 | NA | TRBV20-1 | NA | CSASGTLNTEAFF | TGCAGTGCTAGTGGGACCTTGAACACTGAAGCTTTCTTT
TRBJ1-1 | NA | TRBV2 | NA | CASSPGLGNTEAFF | TGTGCCAGCAGCCCGGGGCTAGGGAACACTGAAGCTTTCTTT
TRBJ2-2 | NA | TRBV7-7 | TRBD2 | CASSLGGGARSTGELFF | TGTGCCAGCAGCTTAGGCGGGGGGGCTCGGAGCACCGGGGAGCTGTTTTTT
TRBJ2-5 | NA | TRBV6-2/TRBV6-3 | TRBD1 | CASSYSPGQGLRETQYF | TGTGCCAGCAGTTACTCTCCGGGACAGGGTTTGCGAGAGACCCAGTACTTC
TRBJ1-2 | few | TRBV20-1 | NA | CSAPPGYGYTF | TGCAGTGCGCCTCCTGGCTATGGCTACACCTTC
TRBJ1-1 | NA | TRBV27 | NA | CASSENRETEAFF | TGTGCCAGCAGTGAGAACAGGGAGACTGAAGCTTTCTTT
TRBJ1-4 | NA | TRBV28 | NA | CASSLGGRRDEKLFF | TGTGCCAGCAGCCTAGGGGGGAGGAGGGATGAAAAACTGTTTTTT
TRBJ2-7 | NA | TRBV7-2 | NA | CASSLVTGGASYEQYF | TGTGCCAGCAGCTTAGTTACGGGGGGCGCCTCCTACGAGCAGTACTTC
TRBJ2-5 | NA | TRBV11-2 | TRBD2 | CASSLVVAGVHETQYF | TGTGCCAGCAGCTTAGTTGTAGCGGGAGTCCACGAGACCCAGTACTTC
TRBJ1-2 | NA | TRBV12-3/TRBV12-4 | NA | CASTSRQVLGYTF | TGTGCCAGCACCTCGCGACAGGTGCTTGGCTACACCTTC
TRBJ1-5 | NA | TRBV19 | TRBD1 | CASSPRGQGHQPQHF | TGTGCCAGTAGTCCTAGGGGACAGGGGCATCAGCCCCAGCATTTT
TRBJ1-2 | NA | TRBV10-3 | NA | CAISPLEGSMHGYTF | TGTGCCATCAGCCCCCTTGAAGGCTCCATGCATGGCTACACCTTC
TRBJ1-1 | NA | TRBV19 | NA | CASSIRGGTHTEAFF | TGTGCCAGTAGTATACGAGGAGGCACCCACACTGAAGCTTTCTTT
TRBJ2-3 | NA | TRBV18 | TRBD2 | CASSPPGRLIAGGTPDTQYF | TGTGCCAGCTCACCACCCGGTCGGCTGATAGCGGGAGGGACCCCAGATACGCAGTATTTT
TRBJ1-1 | once | TRBV28 | NA | CASREGGRNTEAFF | TGTGCCAGCAGGGAGGGGGGGAGGAACACTGAAGCTTTCTTT
TRBJ2-2 | NA | TRBV6-2/TRBV6-3 | NA | CASSWLVNTGELFF | TGTGCCAGCAGTTGGCTGGTGAACACCGGGGAGCTGTTTTTT
TRBJ1-3 | NA | TRBV7-2 | NA | CASSSDGTPGNTIYF | TGTGCCAGCAGCTCCGACGGGACACCTGGAAACACCATATATTTT
TRBJ2-7 | few | TRBV4-2 | NA | CASSQDYGQPYEQYF | TGTGCCAGCAGCCAAGATTACGGACAGCCCTACGAGCAGTACTTC
TRBJ2-1 | NA | TRBV9 | TRBD2 | CASSVVAGGDNEQFF | TGTGCCAGCAGCGTAGTTGCGGGAGGTGACAATGAGCAGTTCTTC
TRBJ2-1 | once | TRBV2 | NA | CASSPRGHNEQFF | TGTGCCAGCAGCCCCCGGGGCCACAATGAGCAGTTCTTC
TRBJ2-7 | NA | TRBV27 | NA | CASSFWGGPYEQYF | TGTGCCAGCAGTTTCTGGGGCGGACCCTACGAGCAGTACTTC
TRBJ2-3 | few | TRBV15 | NA | CATSRDPALLGTQYF | TGTGCCACCAGCAGAGATCCAGCGCTCTTAGGTACGCAGTATTTT
TRBJ2-4 | NA | TRBV7-2 | NA | CASSPTRGYLNIQYF | TGTGCCAGCAGTCCTACGAGAGGGTATTTGAACATTCAGTACTTC
TRBJ1-2 | NA | TRBV28 | NA | CASSLIGGGRNYGYTF | TGTGCCAGCAGTTTAATTGGCGGGGGTAGAAACTATGGCTACACCTTC
TRBJ1-1 | once | TRBV7-8 | NA | CASSLGRGDTEAFF | TGTGCCAGCAGCTTAGGCAGGGGCGACACTGAAGCTTTCTTT
TRBJ1-1 | once | TRBV4-1 | NA | CASSLNTEAFF | TGCGCCAGCAGCCTAAATACTGAAGCTTTCTTT
TRBJ2-5 | NA | TRBV6-2/TRBV6-3 | TRBD2 | CASSYSTSSGPQETQYF | TGTGCCAGCAGTTACTCGACGTCTAGCGGACCCCAAGAGACCCAGTACTTC
TRBJ1-1 | NA | TRBV3-1/TRBV3-2 | NA | CASSYHTEAFF | TGTGCCAGCAGCTACCACACTGAAGCTTTCTTT
TRBJ2-7 | NA | TRBV5-1 | NA | CASSPTTDDSYEQYF | TGCGCCAGCAGCCCCACCACTGACGATAGCTACGAGCAGTACTTC
TRBJ1-1 | NA | TRBV6-5 | TRBD1 | CASSYGRGFVNTEAFF | TGTGCCAGCAGTTACGGCAGGGGGTTTGTTAACACTGAAGCTTTCTTT
TRBJ2-7 | NA | TRBV12-5 | TRBD1 | CASGEGQLSYEQYF | TGTGCTAGTGGTGAGGGACAGTTGTCCTACGAGCAGTACTTC
TRBJ2-1 | once | TRBV25-1 | TRBD2 | CATGAGLINEQFF | TGTGCCACCGGAGCGGGATTGATCAATGAGCAGTTCTTC
TRBJ2-3 | NA | TRBV7-3 | NA | CASSPAGGSTDTQYF | TGTGCCAGCAGCCCCGCCGGCGGGAGCACAGATACGCAGTATTTT
TRBJ1-6 | NA | TRBV19 | TRBD1 | CASRLTGAYSSYNSPLHF | TGTGCCAGTAGATTGACAGGGGCCTACAGCTCCTATAATTCACCCCTCCACTTT
TRBJ2-1 | NA | TRBV19 | NA | CASRLTLAGKRYNEQFF | TGTGCCAGTAGACTCACCTTGGCGGGGAAACGATACAATGAGCAGTTCTTC
TRBJ2-3 | NA | TRBV6-5 | NA | CASSRTGDTQYF | TGTGCCAGCAGTCGAACGGGAGATACGCAGTATTTT
TRBJ2-1 | NA | TRBV18 | NA | CASSPPRTEDNEQFF | TGTGCCAGCTCACCACCGAGGACAGAGGACAATGAGCAGTTCTTC
TRBJ1-3 | NA | TRBV5-6 | TRBD1 | CASSSGQVSGNTIYF | TGTGCCAGCAGCTCGGGACAGGTCTCTGGAAACACCATATATTTT